The T cell receptor beta chain under discussion was sequenced for a study of blood T cell repertoires in COVID-19. Some clones are missing from TCRdb's copy, which holds only in-frame ones; the method was immunoSEQ multiplex PCR. The data show tens of thousands of clones, approximately 85% seen once. Germline V gives CDR1 SQVTM, CDR2 ANQGSEA. The CDR3 is made up of 11 amino acids. J was trimmed by 8 bases and V by 7 bases; bases with no gene match: 5. The sequence derives from a human donor in a cohort sampled during active COVID-19. This rearrangement joins TRBV29-1 to TRBJ1-2; 9 bases map to TRBD1. Input material: peripheral blood. This chain's CDR3 is CSGRTGEGYTF. In DNA, the CDR3 is TGCAGCGGACGGACAGGGGAAGGCTACACCTTC. Variable domain in full (rest from reference TRBV29-1 and TRBJ1-2): SAVISQKPSRDICQRGTSLTIQCQVDSQVTMMFWYRQQPGQSLTLIATANQGSEATYESGFVIDKFPISRPNLTFSTLTVSNMSPEDSSIYLCSGRTGEGYTFGSGTRLTVV.